One and the same sample provided the 30 T cell receptor beta chains below, sequenced in a study of patients and donors after allogeneic stem cell transplantation. TCRdb fed the RT-PCR reads into MiXCR, producing one record per CDR3 protein. The profile shows some 92,000 distinct CDR3 sequences, roughly 43% of them singletons. The sample was blood, either unsorted or a sorted T cell fraction (not recorded which). These receptors were taken from a human donor who was either an allogeneic HSCT recipient or a stem cell or donor lymphocyte infusion donor (not recorded which). It is not recorded whose cells these are; they may come from a transplant donor.

J is TRBJ2-1 and V is TRBV12-3 or TRBV12-4; 12 bases line up with TRBD2. The length of the CDR3 is 16 residues. With V trimmed by 6 bases and J by 7 bases, 10 bases remained unmatched. The chain's CDR3 is CASSTYRLAGGNEQFF. The CDR3 region has the DNA TGTGCCAGCAGCACCTATCGGCTAGCGGGAGGGAATGAGCAGTTCTTC.

The chain joins TRBV20-1 to TRBJ1-5, with a tentative D call TRBD1 (6 bases). CDR1 and CDR2 from the germline V gene are DFQATT and SNEGSKA (reference sequence). The CDR3 loop spans 12 amino acids. V lost 6 bases, J lost 4 bases, and 10 bases lay in between. The CDR3 coding sequence is TGCAGTGCCCCAAGGGGGAATCAGCCCCAGCATTTT. This encodes CSAPRGNQPQHF.

V gene TRBV3-1 combines with J gene TRBJ2-2, with a tentative D call TRBD2 (6 bases). The V end was cut by 4 bases, the J end by 3 bases, with 6 bases between. CDR1 and CDR2 from the germline V gene are LGHDT and YNNKEL (reference sequence). This CDR3 has 13 residues. The CDR3 sequence is CASSPGDTGELFF. CDR3 DNA: TGTGCCAGCAGCCCGGGGGACACCGGGGAGCTGTTTTTT.

The chain joins TRBV6-5 to TRBJ1-3, with 7 bases aligning to TRBD1. The CDR3 extends over 14 amino acids. Germline-derived CDR1 and CDR2 are MNHEY and SVGAGI. The trim removed 8 bases at V and 0 bases at J, leaving 4 bases unmatched. CDR3 nucleotide sequence: TGTGCCAGCCGGACAGGTTACTCTGGAAACACCATATATTTT. Residues: CASRTGYSGNTIYF.

The J gene is TRBJ2-1, the V gene TRBV27; D is perhaps TRBD2 (6 bases). V lost 3 bases to trimming and J lost 6 bases, with 15 bases between them. CDR3 length: 15 amino acids. The V gene's germline CDR1 is MNHEY and CDR2 SMNVEV (reference sequence). The CDR3 loop is CASSFSGDSINEQFF. The CDR3 DNA is TGTGCCAGCAGTTTCTCGGGGGACTCTATCAATGAGCAGTTCTTC.

The chain combines TRBV20-1 with TRBJ1-6, with D possibly TRBD1 on 6 matching bases. The CDR3 extends over 12 amino acids. Trimming cost V 4 bases and J 16 bases, with 17 bases left between them. Germline lookup yields CDR1 DFQATT and CDR2 SNEGSKA (reference sequence). CDR3 loop: CSATERGAVLHF. The CDR3 bases are TGCAGTGCTACCGAGAGGGGGGCCGTTCTCCACTTT.

In this sample, this clonotype turned up once. V and J are TRBV7-8 and TRBJ1-5; D remains ambiguous. The CDR3 is 16 amino acids. Germline values: CDR1 SGHVS, CDR2 FQNEAQ. Deletions cut 5 bases from V and 1 base from J, with 15 bases between. This CDR3 reads CASSQTRMRSNQPQHF. For the CDR3, the DNA is TGTGCCAGCAGCCAGACGCGAATGAGAAGCAATCAGCCCCAGCATTTT.

The chain recombines TRBV5-1 with TRBJ2-2; 9 bases line up with TRBD1. The CDR3 spans 17 residues. V lost 0 bases and J lost 1; bases outside the gene matches: 4. CDR1 is SGHRS, CDR2 YFSETQ, per germline. The CDR3 spells CASSLVPGQGNTGELFF. The CDR3 coding sequence is TGCGCCAGCAGCTTGGTTCCGGGACAGGGGAACACCGGGGAGCTGTTTTTT.

This chain uses TRBV12-5 with TRBJ1-5; 9 bases match TRBD1. After removal of 7 bases from V and 5 bases from J, the junction contained 3 bases not matched to a gene. Germline V gene sequence: CDR1 LGHNT, CDR2 FRNRAP. The CDR3 consists of 13 residues. The chain's CDR3 is CASVTGGYQPQHF. The CDR3 DNA is TGTGCTAGTGTTACAGGGGGCTATCAGCCCCAGCATTTT.

V gene TRBV12-3 or TRBV12-4 combines with J gene TRBJ1-2, with D uncertain. The CDR3 covers 13 residues. With 5 bases removed from V and 8 bases from J, the gap between germline ends came to 15 bases. The CDR3 DNA is TGTGCCAGCAGTCCACCCAGCCTGATGGGCTACACCTTC. Translated: CASSPPSLMGYTF.

This chain joins TRBV21-1 and TRBJ1-2; the D call TRBD1 from the table was never checked on the DNA. TRBV21-1 is termed a pseudogene. This CDR3 has 18 residues. The CDR3 loop is CASSKAGGPRPLLYGYTF. The DNA of the CDR3 is TGTGCCAGCAGCAAAGCGGGGGGACCTCGTCCTTTGCTCTATGGCTACACCTTC.

This sequence joins TRBV6-5 and TRBJ1-2; D possibly corresponds to TRBD1 (5 bases). CDR3 size: 13 residues. The V and J ends lost 0 bases and 8 bases respectively, with 10 bases between them. Germline CDR1 and CDR2: MNHEY and SVGAGI. Here the CDR3 reads CASSYSRDWGYTF. CDR3 DNA: TGTGCCAGCAGTTACTCGAGGGACTGGGGCTACACCTTC.

V gene TRBV20-1 combines with J gene TRBJ2-2; no firm D call. The CDR3 sequence is 15 residues long. Germline CDR1 and CDR2: DFQATT and SNEGSKA (reference sequence). Trimming left V 0 bases short and J 3 bases short, with 11 bases between. The CDR3 loop reads CSAREQPSYTGELFF. CDR3 DNA sequence: TGCAGTGCTAGAGAGCAGCCAAGTTACACCGGGGAGCTGTTTTTT.

This clonotype has just one count. The gene calls are TRBV5-1 and TRBJ1-4; 9 bases align to TRBD1. V trimming: 4 bases; J trimming: 7 bases; junction bases outside the gene matches: 5. The CDR3 runs 14 residues. The germline V gene encodes CDR1 SGHRS and CDR2 YFSETQ. The CDR3 nucleotides are TGCGCCAGCAGCGGGACAGGGTTCGGTGAAAAACTGTTTTTT. It translates to CASSGTGFGEKLFF.

CDR3: CASSLAPNVDTEAFF. CDR3 coding DNA: TGTGCCAGCAGCTTAGCGCCCAACGTGGACACTGAAGCTTTCTTT. The genes are TRBV7-2 and TRBJ1-1; D is ambiguous. This CDR3 is built from 15 residues. In germline, CDR1 is SGHTA, CDR2 FQGNSA. Trimming stripped 0 bases from V and 3 bases from J, with 11 bases between.

This clonotype was counted ten times or more. The chain is built from TRBV20-1 and TRBJ1-2; unclear D gene. CDR3 length equals 14 residues. From germline, CDR1 is DFQATT and CDR2 SNEGSKA (reference sequence). The V and J ends lost 6 bases and 1 base respectively, with 15 bases between them. CDR3 sequence: CSAASPGSNYGYTF. Here the CDR3 DNA reads TGCAGTGCCGCCAGCCCCGGCAGTAACTATGGCTACACCTTC.

The genes are TRBV12-3 or TRBV12-4 and TRBJ2-2; 9 nucleotides line up with TRBD1. V lost 5 bases and J lost 10; bases outside the gene matches: 14. CDR3 length: 16 amino acids. DNA of the CDR3: TGTGCCAGCAGTCTCTCCGACCGGGACAGGGAACAGGAGCTGTTTTTT. It yields the protein CASSLSDRDREQELFF.

V and J are TRBV5-1 and TRBJ2-3, with 10 bases that match TRBD1. The CDR3 runs to 15 residues. Germline values: CDR1 SGHRS, CDR2 YFSETQ. V dropped 3 bases and J dropped 2; count of bases not matched to a gene: 3. The CDR3 DNA reads TGCGCCAGCAGCTCTCGACAGGGGGCCACAGATACGCAGTATTTT. Its translation is CASSSRQGATDTQYF.

This clonotype was seen once. CDR3 loop: CACPMVDNEQFF. DNA of the CDR3: TGTGCCTGTCCCATGGTGGACAATGAGCAGTTCTTC. The J gene is TRBJ2-1, the V gene TRBV30; D call uncertain. The V and J ends lost 6 bases and 5 bases respectively, with 11 bases between them. Germline CDR1 is GTSNPN and CDR2 is SVGIG (reference sequence). CDR3 length: 12 amino acids.

This chain links TRBV28 with TRBJ2-3, with 8 bases identical to TRBD1. Per germline, CDR1 MDHEN and CDR2 SYDVKM. J gave up 4 bases and V 4 bases, and 4 bases lay outside the gene matches. The length of the CDR3 is 14 residues. The chain's CDR3 is CASSSRTGPDTQYF. The CDR3 region has the DNA TGTGCCAGCAGTTCACGGACAGGGCCAGATACGCAGTATTTT.

The gene calls are TRBV29-1 and TRBJ1-1, with D perhaps matching TRBD1 (5 bases). The CDR3 sequence is 11 residues long. Trimming shortened V by 6 bases and J by 11 bases, and 16 bases separated the two germline ends. The germline CDR1 and CDR2 sequences are SQVTM and ANQGSEA. The CDR3 bases are TGCAGCGTCGGGACCCTCGAGGTGGCTTTCTTT. This sequence encodes CSVGTLEVAFF.

This clonotype showed up just once. This rearrangement joins TRBV10-3 to TRBJ1-2, with D unresolved. Germline CDR1 and CDR2: ENHRY and SYGVKD. CDR3 length: 11 amino acids. Trimming took 7 bases from V and 4 from J, leaving 7 bases between them. CDR3: CAITGSYGYTF. CDR3 sequence (DNA): TGTGCCATCACTGGCAGCTATGGCTACACCTTC.

This clonotype appeared a few times. The V and J genes are TRBV18 and TRBJ2-7; D is tentatively TRBD1 or TRBD2 (5 bases each). This CDR3 spans 17 amino acids. Trimming left V 1 base short and J 3 bases short, with 19 bases between. Germline values: CDR1 KGHSH, CDR2 LQKENI. The CDR3 loop reads CASSPRKGEKTVYEQYF. In DNA form, the CDR3 reads TGTGCCAGCTCACCACGAAAAGGGGAGAAAACCGTCTACGAGCAGTACTTC.

This clonotype was detected only a few times. The chain combines TRBV27 with TRBJ1-2; D is perhaps TRBD1 (5 bases). The germline V and J ends were trimmed by 4 bases and 5 bases, with 20 bases remaining between them. The CDR3 covers 16 residues. Germline assignment: CDR1 MNHEY and CDR2 SMNVEV (reference sequence). This chain's CDR3 is CASSSGTSPRLYGYTF. As DNA, the CDR3 is TGTGCCAGCAGTTCCGGGACCAGCCCTCGACTTTATGGCTACACCTTC.

V and J are TRBV5-1 and TRBJ1-4, with D possibly being TRBD1 (5 bases). This CDR3 spans 15 amino acids. The V gene's germline CDR1 is SGHRS and CDR2 YFSETQ. Trimming removed 5 bases at V and 3 bases at J, with 14 bases between. The CDR3 is CASRFDVGANEKLFF. The CDR3 nucleotides are TGCGCCAGCAGGTTCGACGTAGGGGCTAATGAAAAACTGTTTTTT.

The chain joins TRBV5-1 to TRBJ1-2; TRBD1 agrees at 7 bases. CDR1 is SGHRS and CDR2 is YFSETQ in the germline V gene. The CDR3 runs to 14 residues. Germline trimming cut 2 bases from V and 2 bases from J; bases unmatched to any gene: 3. The CDR3 protein is CASSFGDSNYGYTF. DNA of the CDR3: TGCGCCAGCAGCTTCGGGGACAGCAACTATGGCTACACCTTC.

The chain joins TRBV7-9 to TRBJ1-2; D remains ambiguous. Germline assignment: CDR1 SEHNR and CDR2 FQNEAQ (reference sequence). With 2 bases removed from V and 7 bases from J, the gap between germline ends came to 14 bases. CDR3 length: 14 residues. CDR3 coding DNA: TGTGCCAGCAGCTTACAGGCTGGTTATTCTGGCTACACCTTC. Protein: CASSLQAGYSGYTF. The whole variable domain, remainder taken from reference TRBV7-9 and TRBJ1-2, is DTGVSQNPRHKITKRGQNVTFRCDPISEHNRLYWYRQTLGQGPEFLTYFQNEAQLEKSRLLSDRFSAERPKGSFSTLEIQRTEQGDSAMYLCASSLQAGYSGYTFGSGTRLTVV.

The chain employs TRBV28 and TRBJ1-2; D remains ambiguous. CDR1 MDHEN and CDR2 SYDVKM come from the germline V gene. The CDR3 contains 13 residues. The V gene lost 3 bases and the J gene lost 1 base, with 6 bases spanning the gap. Written as DNA, the CDR3 is TGTGCCAGCAGTTTGAGGGTTAACTATGGCTACACCTTC. This gives the protein CASSLRVNYGYTF.

The chain recombines TRBV20-1 with TRBJ1-5; 8 positions match TRBD1. The CDR3 loop spans 15 amino acids. The V and J ends lost 0 bases and 4 bases, in that order; junction bases with no gene match: 5. CDR1 is DFQATT and CDR2 is SNEGSKA in the germline V gene (reference sequence). The CDR3 nucleotides are TGCAGTGCTAGAGACTACAGGGGGGGGAATCAGCCCCAGCATTTT. This codes for CSARDYRGGNQPQHF.

This rearrangement joins TRBV29-1 to TRBJ1-1; D unresolved. The CDR3 is 12 amino acids. The V gene's germline CDR1 is SQVTM and CDR2 ANQGSEA. V lost 4 bases and J lost 2, with 8 bases in between. The CDR3, as DNA: TGCAGCGTTGGCTGGGTTAACACTGAAGCTTTCTTT. Amino acid sequence: CSVGWVNTEAFF.